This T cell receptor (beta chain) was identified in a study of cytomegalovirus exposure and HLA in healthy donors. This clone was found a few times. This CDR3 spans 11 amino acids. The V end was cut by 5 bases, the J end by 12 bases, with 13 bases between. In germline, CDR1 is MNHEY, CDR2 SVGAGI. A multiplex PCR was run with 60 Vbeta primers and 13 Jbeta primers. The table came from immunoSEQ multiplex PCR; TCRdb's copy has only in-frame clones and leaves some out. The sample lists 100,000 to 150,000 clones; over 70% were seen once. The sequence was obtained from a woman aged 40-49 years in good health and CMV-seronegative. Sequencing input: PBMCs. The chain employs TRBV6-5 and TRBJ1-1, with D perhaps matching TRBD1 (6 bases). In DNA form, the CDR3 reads TGTGCCAGCAGTCAACAGGGTCCCACTTTCTTT. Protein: CASSQQGPTFF.